This TCR beta chain was recovered during a study of T cells in Graves' hyperthyroidism and ophthalmopathy. On this clonotype itself: Its antigen is as yet unknown.

Findings and limits, study-wide: Ophthalmopathy could be told apart from stable hyperthyroidism with a 13 V-J model.

The source material, RNA transcripts, was used to amplify TCR beta CDR3 regions. A first-round RT-PCR of the TCR CDR3 used the HTBI primer set. MiXCR, run by TCRdb on the multiplex PCR reads, gives a single entry per CDR3 protein. This table has 500,000 to 600,000 distinct CDR3 sequences, about 43% appearing once. With 5 bases removed from V and 8 bases from J, the gap between germline ends came to 15 bases. Germline CDR1 reads SNHLY; CDR2 reads FYNNEI. This CDR3 is built from 14 residues. The source is an adult woman with Graves' disease, either hyperthyroidism or ophthalmopathy (not recorded which). What was sequenced was peripheral blood or thyroid tissue (not recorded which). The rearrangement links TRBV2 to TRBJ1-4, with D maybe TRBD1 (5 bases). The CDR3 region has the DNA TGTGCCAGCAGTTGGCCGGGACTAGGGGAAAAACTGTTTTTT. It specifies CASSWPGLGEKLFF.